This T cell receptor beta chain came from a study of T-cell reconstitution after alpha-beta-depleted transplantation in children. Preparation of the TCRbeta library was carried out with unique molecular identifiers. TCRdb reprocessed the PCR reads via MiXCR and lists one record per CDR3 protein. The table lists 150,000 to 200,000 distinct CDR3 sequences, roughly 6.3% of them singletons. CDR3 length: 15 amino acids. The J segment lost 5 bases and the V segment lost 4 bases, leaving 9 bases of the junction unmatched. The V gene's germline CDR1 is DFQATT and CDR2 SNEGSKA (reference sequence). A few counts support this clonotype.

The chain has TRBV20-1 and TRBJ1-5, with 9 nucleotides matching TRBD1. Specimen: PBMCs, collected before TCRalphabeta/CD19-depleted stem cell transplant. The receptor was derived from a girl younger than two with combined immunodeficiency, due to receive a stem cell transplant. The CDR3 reads CSATPGTGSDQPQHF. Written as DNA, the CDR3 is TGCAGTGCTACACCCGGGACAGGGTCCGATCAGCCCCAGCATTTT.